The T cell receptor (beta chain) under discussion was sequenced for a study of T-cell reconstitution after alpha-beta-depleted transplantation in children. Overall study results and limits: About two months after transplant, alpha-beta T cells reportedly came from several hundred expanded graft clones.

This clonotype was seen ten or more times. Its antigen is unknown. The CDR3 extends over 14 amino acids. Germline V gene lookup returns CDR1 SGHRS and CDR2 YFSETQ. J lost 5 bases, V lost 6 bases, and 5 bases had no gene match. Unique molecular identifiers tagged the TCRbeta library. One entry per CDR3 protein results from TCRdb running MiXCR on the PCR reads. The sample has around 200,000 distinct CDR3 sequences, about 15% seen once. Material: PBMCs, mostly from graft donor cells, obtained 360 days after TCRalphabeta/CD19-depleted stem cell transplant. The clonotype originates from a male patient between 2 and 10 years old who had a stem cell transplant for acute lymphoblastic leukemia, so the T cells may come from the graft donor. The rearrangement links TRBV5-1 to TRBJ2-2; TRBD2 matches 9 bases. CDR3 nucleotide sequence: TGCGCCAGCAATAGCGGGGGTAATACCGGGGAGCTGTTTTTT. Encoded protein: CASNSGGNTGELFF.